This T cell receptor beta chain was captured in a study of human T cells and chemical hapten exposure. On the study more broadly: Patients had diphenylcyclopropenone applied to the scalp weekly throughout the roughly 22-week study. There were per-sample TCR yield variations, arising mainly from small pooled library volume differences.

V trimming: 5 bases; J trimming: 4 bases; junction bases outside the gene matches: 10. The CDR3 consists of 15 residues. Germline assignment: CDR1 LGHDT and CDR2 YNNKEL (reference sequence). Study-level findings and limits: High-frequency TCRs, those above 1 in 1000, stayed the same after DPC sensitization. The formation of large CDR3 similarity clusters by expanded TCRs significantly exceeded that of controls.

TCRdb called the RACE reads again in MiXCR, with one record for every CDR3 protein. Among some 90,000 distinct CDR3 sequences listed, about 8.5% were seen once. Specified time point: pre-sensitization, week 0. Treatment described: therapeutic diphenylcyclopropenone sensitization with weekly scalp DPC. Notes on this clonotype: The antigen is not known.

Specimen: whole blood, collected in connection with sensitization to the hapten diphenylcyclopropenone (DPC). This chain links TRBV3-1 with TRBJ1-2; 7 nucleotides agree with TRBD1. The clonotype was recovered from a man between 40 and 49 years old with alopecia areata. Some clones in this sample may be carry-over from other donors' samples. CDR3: CASSGPGTEGYGYTF. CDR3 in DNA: TGTGCCAGCAGCGGACCCGGGACAGAAGGCTATGGCTACACCTTC. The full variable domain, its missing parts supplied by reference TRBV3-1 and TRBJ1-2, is DTAVSQTPKYLVTQMGNDKSIKCEQNLGHDTMYWYKQDSKKFLKIMFSYNNKELIINETVPNRFSPKSPDKAHLNLHINSLELGDSAVYFCASSGPGTEGYGYTFGSGTRLTVV.